The 17 T cell receptor beta chains below all came from one sample that was sequenced in a study of T cell responses to AZD1222 COVID-19 vaccine. Libraries were prepared by immunoSEQ multiplex PCR; TCRdb keeps only in-frame clonotypes and omits some of them. Of tens of thousands of clones in the sample, around 93% were seen once. Sequenced material: peripheral blood, taken 28 days after the second AZD1222 dose. Every receptor here comes from an adult who received the AZD1222 COVID-19 vaccine.

This rearrangement joins TRBV19 to TRBJ2-7; 7 nucleotides match TRBD2. Germline V lookup: CDR1 LNHDA, CDR2 SQIVND (reference sequence). V lost 5 bases to trimming and J lost 4 bases; unmatched junction nucleotides: 8. This CDR3 is 14 amino acids long. CDR3 sequence reads: CASSYSGNGYEQYF. For the CDR3, the DNA is TGTGCCAGTAGTTACAGCGGGAACGGGTACGAGCAGTACTTC.

J is TRBJ2-3 and V is TRBV10-2, with D perhaps matching TRBD1 (6 bases). Trimming stripped 6 bases from V and 7 bases from J, with 14 bases between. Germline CDR1 WSHSY, CDR2 SAAADI. The CDR3 contains 13 residues. CDR3 region: CASRATGMHTQYF. The CDR3 nucleotides are TGCGCCAGCAGGGCCACAGGGATGCATACGCAGTATTTT.

This chain connects TRBV19 to TRBJ2-5, with 9 bases fitting TRBD2. J gave up 4 bases and V 3 bases, and 6 bases lay outside the gene matches. Germline V gene lookup returns CDR1 LNHDA and CDR2 SQIVND (reference sequence). The CDR3 spans 15 residues. DNA of the CDR3: TGTGCCAGTAGTATTCTCGGCGGGAGGGTAGAGACCCAGTACTTC. This codes for CASSILGGRVETQYF.

The chain carries TRBV29-1 and TRBJ2-2; the D call may be TRBD1 or TRBD2 (6 bases each). CDR1 and CDR2 (germline): SQVTM, ANQGSEA. This CDR3 contains 15 residues. Trimming pared 5 bases from V and 4 bases from J, leaving 17 bases between. CDR3 region: CSVTPGAGRTGELFF. The CDR3, as DNA: TGCAGCGTTACACCGGGGGCCGGGCGCACCGGGGAGCTGTTTTTT.

This clone appeared a single time. The chain joins TRBV7-7 to TRBJ1-1, with 9 bases aligning to TRBD1. CDR3 length: 17 amino acids. CDR1 and CDR2 from the germline V gene are SSHAT and FNYEAQ (reference sequence). Unmatched junction bases numbered 12, after V lost 6 bases and J lost 1 base. CDR3 DNA sequence: TGTGCCAGCAGGCCGACAGGGGGGGGCTTGACGAACACTGAAGCTTTCTTT. It specifies CASRPTGGGLTNTEAFF.

The J gene is TRBJ2-1, the V gene TRBV27; 13 nucleotides line up with TRBD2. Looked up from germline, CDR1 is MNHEY and CDR2 is SMNVEV (reference sequence). The trim removed 5 bases at V and 4 bases at J, leaving 5 bases unmatched. The CDR3 totals 16 residues. The CDR3 DNA follows: TGTGCCAGCAGTGGCTTGACTAGCGGGAGGTACAATGAGCAGTTCTTC. Amino acids: CASSGLTSGRYNEQFF.

The chain employs TRBV7-6 and TRBJ2-3, with D unclear. Looked up from germline, CDR1 is SGHVS and CDR2 is FNYEAQ. The V and J ends lost 1 base and 0 bases respectively, with 5 bases between them. This CDR3 is built from 14 residues. CDR3 in DNA: TGTGCCAGCAGCTTAGTGGGCAGCACAGATACGCAGTATTTT. This sequence encodes CASSLVGSTDTQYF. The variable domain in full, completed from reference TRBV7-6 and TRBJ2-3, reads GAGVSQSPRYKVTKRGQDVALRCDPISGHVSLYWYRQALGQGPEFLTYFNYEAQQDKSGLPNDRFSAERPEGSISTLTIQRTEQRDSAMYRCASSLVGSTDTQYFGPGTRLTVL.

This chain links TRBV18 with TRBJ1-4; D gene uncertain. The V end lost 1 base, the J end lost 0 bases, and 6 bases lay between the germline ends. CDR3 length equals 15 residues. Germline V gene data show CDR1 as KGHSH and CDR2 as LQKENI. The CDR3 bases are TGTGCCAGCTCACCACAGATTGCAACTAATGAAAAACTGTTTTTT. Encoded protein: CASSPQIATNEKLFF.

In nucleotides, the CDR3 is TGCAGTGCGAAACTAGCCCTCGAGCAGTACTTC. Translation gives CSAKLALEQYF. This chain connects TRBV20-1 to TRBJ2-7; D possibly corresponds to TRBD2 (6 bases). V dropped 6 bases and J dropped 6 bases, with 12 bases sitting between them. The CDR3 is 11 amino acids. Per germline, CDR1 DFQATT and CDR2 SNEGSKA (reference sequence).

The chain carries TRBV2 and TRBJ1-4, with D possibly TRBD1 on 6 matching bases. CDR3 length: 15 amino acids. Germline loops: CDR1 SNHLY, CDR2 FYNNEI. V lost 1 base and J lost 4, with 10 bases in between. The CDR3: CASSEDRVLNEKLFF. The CDR3 DNA reads as TGTGCCAGCAGTGAAGACAGGGTGCTTAATGAAAAACTGTTTTTT.

The chain employs TRBV29-1 and TRBJ2-7; no clear D. The CDR3 consists of 11 residues. The ends were cut back, 4 bases at V and 5 bases at J, with 9 bases in the middle. CDR1 is SQVTM, CDR2 ANQGSEA, per germline. The CDR3 sequence is CSVGGTHEQYF. CDR3 nucleotides: TGCAGCGTTGGTGGCACCCACGAGCAGTACTTC.

This rearrangement joins TRBV3-1 (or the pseudogene TRBV3-2) to TRBJ2-3; 7 bases align to TRBD2. Germline lookup yields CDR1 LGHDT and CDR2 YNNKEL (reference sequence). V was clipped by 3 bases and J by 2 bases; unmatched bases: 5. The CDR3 is 15 residues long. CDR3 in amino acids: CASSQGGIVTDTQYF. CDR3 sequence (DNA): TGTGCCAGCAGCCAGGGGGGGATCGTCACAGATACGCAGTATTTT.

The chain carries TRBV29-1 and TRBJ2-2; the D gene could be TRBD1 or TRBD2 (5 bases each). The V and J ends lost 6 bases and 4 bases respectively, with 12 bases between them. From germline, CDR1 is SQVTM and CDR2 ANQGSEA. The CDR3 extends over 13 amino acids. The CDR3 bases are TGCAGCGTGGGGGACGGACGCACCGGGGAGCTGTTTTTT. It encodes CSVGDGRTGELFF.

V gene TRBV18 combines with J gene TRBJ1-3; D is unclear. The CDR3 has 16 amino acids. Germline values: CDR1 KGHSH, CDR2 LQKENI. The V end was cut by 3 bases, the J end by 0 bases, with 12 bases between. CDR3 nucleotide sequence: TGTGCCAGCTCACCTGGACGGCTGAGCTCTGGAAACACCATATATTTT. It encodes CASSPGRLSSGNTIYF.

This rearrangement joins TRBV7-3 to TRBJ2-1; TRBD2 aligns across 10 bases. CDR3 length equals 15 residues. Germline trimming cut 1 base from V and 6 bases from J; bases unmatched to any gene: 3. Per the germline V gene, CDR1 is SGHTA and CDR2 is FQGTGA. The CDR3 sequence: CASSLRTSGPNEQFF. As DNA, the CDR3 is TGTGCCAGCAGCTTAAGGACTAGCGGACCCAATGAGCAGTTCTTC. The entire variable domain, with the rest obtained from reference TRBV7-3 and TRBJ2-1, is as follows: GAGVSQTPSNKVTEKGKYVELRCDPISGHTALYWYRQSLGQGPEFLIYFQGTGAADDSGLPNDRFFAVRPEGSVSTLKIQRTERGDSAVYLCASSLRTSGPNEQFFGPGTRLTVL.

The chain is built from TRBV6-2 or TRBV6-3 and TRBJ2-7; D is perhaps TRBD1 or TRBD2 (6 bases each). The CDR3 runs to 13 residues. V was clipped by 3 bases and J by 7 bases, with 13 bases between them. Germline V CDR1 and CDR2: MNHEY, SVGEGT. The CDR3 sequence is CASSYRGLGEQYF. The DNA of the CDR3 is TGTGCCAGCAGTTATCGGGGGCTAGGGGAGCAGTACTTC.

This chain joins TRBV10-3 and TRBJ2-3; 7 positions match TRBD1. J lost 2 bases, V lost 5 bases, and 10 bases had no gene match. CDR3 length: 16 amino acids. Germline V gives CDR1 ENHRY, CDR2 SYGVKD. CDR3 sequence (DNA): TGTGCCATCAGTACTACAGGGGCCATTTCCACAGATACGCAGTATTTT. This codes for CAISTTGAISTDTQYF.